Many counts were recorded for the clone carrying this T cell receptor (beta chain). Its antigen is still unknown. In germline, CDR1 is DFQATT, CDR2 SNEGSKA (reference sequence). V lost 0 bases and J lost 8; bases outside the gene matches: 5. This CDR3 is built from 13 residues. The data stem from a study of blood T cells in healthy people across ages. A second PCR, run for 7 to 11 cycles, used a sample-barcoded 5' primer plus a J-beta primer mix. TCRdb itself ran the 5' RACE reads through MiXCR, one entry per CDR3 protein. The table lists hundreds of thousands of distinct CDR3 sequences, more than 25% of them singletons. Study results and caveats: Among T cells, TCR beta diversity per million cells dropped roughly linearly as age rose.

Sequenced: blood. The chain has TRBV20-1 and TRBJ1-2; TRBD1 matches at 8 bases. The sequence was obtained from a woman older than 75 in good health. DNA of the CDR3: TGCAGTGCTAGAGATCCGACAGGGGTAGGCTACACCTTC. Residues: CSARDPTGVGYTF.